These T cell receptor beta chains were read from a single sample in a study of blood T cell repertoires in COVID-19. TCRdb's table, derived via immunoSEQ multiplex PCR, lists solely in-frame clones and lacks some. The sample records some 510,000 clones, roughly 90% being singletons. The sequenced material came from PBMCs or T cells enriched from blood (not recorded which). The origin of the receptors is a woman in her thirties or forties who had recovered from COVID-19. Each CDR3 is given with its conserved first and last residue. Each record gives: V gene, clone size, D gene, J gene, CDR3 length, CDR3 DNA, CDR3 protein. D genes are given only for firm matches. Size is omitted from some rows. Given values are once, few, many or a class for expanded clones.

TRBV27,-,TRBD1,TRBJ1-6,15,TGTGCCAGCAAGTCGCCGGGACAGGGCCCTTCACCCCTCCACTTT,CASKSPGQGPSPLHF
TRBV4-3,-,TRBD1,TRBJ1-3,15,TGCGCCAGCAGCCATGACAGGGAAGGTGGAAACACCATATATTTT,CASSHDREGGNTIYF
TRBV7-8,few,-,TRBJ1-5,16,TGTGCCAGCAGCTTATATCGGTGGGACATAAATCAGCCCCAGCATTTT,CASSLYRWDINQPQHF
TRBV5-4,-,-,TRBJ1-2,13,TGTGCCAGCAGCTTCGACAGTAACTATGGCTACACCTTC,CASSFDSNYGYTF
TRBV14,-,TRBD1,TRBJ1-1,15,TGTGCCAGCAGCGAGACAGGGAAGGTGAACACTGAAGCTTTCTTT,CASSETGKVNTEAFF
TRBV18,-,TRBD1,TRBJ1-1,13,TGTGCCAGTACCAGGGGGCCCGAGGGGGAAGCTTTCTTT,CASTRGPEGEAFF
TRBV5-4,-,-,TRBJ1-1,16,TGTGCCAGCAGCTTGGGTGGGTACGCGGCGAACACTGAAGCTTTCTTT,CASSLGGYAANTEAFF
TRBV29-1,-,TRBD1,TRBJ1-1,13,TGCAGCGTTGTGGGACAGGGTGGAACTGAAGCTTTCTTT,CSVVGQGGTEAFF
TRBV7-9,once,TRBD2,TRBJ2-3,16,TGTGCCAGCAGCTTGGGGACTAGCGTTAGCACAGATACGCAGTATTTT,CASSLGTSVSTDTQYF
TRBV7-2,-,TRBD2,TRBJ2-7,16,TGTGCCAGTGGGTGGTACCCGACTAGCGGGGGCTACGAGCAGTACTTC,CASGWYPTSGGYEQYF
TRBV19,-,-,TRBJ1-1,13,TGTGCCAGTACATGGCAGGGGAACACTGAAGCTTTCTTT,CASTWQGNTEAFF
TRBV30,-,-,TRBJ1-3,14,TGTGCCTGGAGTGCCCCGGGTCCCAGAAACACCATATATTTT,CAWSAPGPRNTIYF
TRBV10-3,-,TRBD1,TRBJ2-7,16,TGTGCCATCAGTGATTCCACCGGGACAGCCGTCTACGAGCAGTACTTC,CAISDSTGTAVYEQYF
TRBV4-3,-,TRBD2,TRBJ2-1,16,TGCGCCAGCAGCCAAGATAGGGCTAGCGGGAGTGATGAGCAGTTCTTC,CASSQDRASGSDEQFF
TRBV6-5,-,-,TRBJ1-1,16,TGTGCCAGCAGTTACTCGCTGGCACGTTTGAACACTGAAGCTTTCTTT,CASSYSLARLNTEAFF
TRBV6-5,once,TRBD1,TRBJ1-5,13,TGTGCCAGCAGGACAGGGGCTCATCAGCCCCAGCATTTT,CASRTGAHQPQHF
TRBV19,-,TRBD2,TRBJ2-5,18,TGTGCCAGTAGTATAACTAGCGGGAGAGTAGCCGGGAGAGAGACCCAGTACTTC,CASSITSGRVAGRETQYF
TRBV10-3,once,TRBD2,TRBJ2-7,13,TGTGCCATGGGAGGGACGGACCGCTTCGAGCAGTACTTC,CAMGGTDRFEQYF
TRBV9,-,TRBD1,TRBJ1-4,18,TGTGCCAGCAGCGCCGTTAGGGACAGGGGGACAACTAATGAAAAACTGTTTTTT,CASSAVRDRGTTNEKLFF
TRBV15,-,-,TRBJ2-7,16,TGTGCCACCAGCAGAGACGGGGTAGCTCGGACCTACGAGCAGTACTTC,CATSRDGVARTYEQYF
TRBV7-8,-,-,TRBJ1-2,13,TGTGCCAGCAGCTTCCGGGACAATTATGGCTACACCTTC,CASSFRDNYGYTF
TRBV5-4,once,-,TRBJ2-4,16,TGTGCCAGCAGCGCCGGGAGTACGGGTAGCAAAAACATTCAGTACTTC,CASSAGSTGSKNIQYF
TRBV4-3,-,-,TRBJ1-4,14,TGCGCCAGCAGCCAAGAGGCTCTAGGAGAAAAACTGTTTTTT,CASSQEALGEKLFF
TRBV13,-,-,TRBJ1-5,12,TGTGCCAGCAGCTCACTAGGCCAGCCCCAGCATTTT,CASSSLGQPQHF
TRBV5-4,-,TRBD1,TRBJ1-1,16,TGTGCCAGCAGCTCGGGGGACAGGGGCGCAGGGACTGAAGCTTTCTTT,CASSSGDRGAGTEAFF
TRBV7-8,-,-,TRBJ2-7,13,TGTGCCAGCAGCTTAGCGCGGGTCCACGAGCAGTACTTC,CASSLARVHEQYF
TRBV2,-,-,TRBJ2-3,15,TGTGCCAGCAGTGAACGGCGGGCTAGCACAGATACGCAGTATTTT,CASSERRASTDTQYF
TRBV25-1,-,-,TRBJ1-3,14,TGTGCCAGCAGTGAAGGACAGTATGGAAACACCATATATTTT,CASSEGQYGNTIYF
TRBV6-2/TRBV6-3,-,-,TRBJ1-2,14,TGTGCCAGCAGCCCCCGGGGGACTAACTATGGCTACACCTTC,CASSPRGTNYGYTF
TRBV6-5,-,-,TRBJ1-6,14,TGTGCCAGCAGTTACCTGACAGCGAATTCACCCCTCCACTTT,CASSYLTANSPLHF
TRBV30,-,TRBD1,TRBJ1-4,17,TGTGCCTGGAGTGCCGGGACAGGGTTTCACCAGAATGAAAAACTGTTTTTT,CAWSAGTGFHQNEKLFF
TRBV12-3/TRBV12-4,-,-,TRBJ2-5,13,TGTGCCAGCAGTTTAAAGGCTAGAGGGACCCAGTACTTC,CASSLKARGTQYF
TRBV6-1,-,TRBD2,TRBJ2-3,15,TGTGCCAGCAGTGAACCGGGAGGTGGGGCAGATACGCAGTATTTT,CASSEPGGGADTQYF
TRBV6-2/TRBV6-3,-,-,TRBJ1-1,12,TGTGCCAGCAGCCGCGCTGCGGACAGCAAAGGCTTT,CASSRAADSKGF
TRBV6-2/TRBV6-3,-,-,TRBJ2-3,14,TGTGCCAGCAGTTACCTAGCCAGCACAGATACGCAGTATTTT,CASSYLASTDTQYF
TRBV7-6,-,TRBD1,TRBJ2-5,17,TGTGCCAGCAGCTTAACTGGACAGGGTAATCTCCAAGAGACCCAGTACTTC,CASSLTGQGNLQETQYF
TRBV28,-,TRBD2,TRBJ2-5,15,TGTGCCAGCACCGTTACGACTAGCGGAAAAGAGACCCAGTACTTC,CASTVTTSGKETQYF
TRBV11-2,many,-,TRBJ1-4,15,TGTGCCAGCAGCTTATCTTCGGGATGGAATGAAAAACTGTTTTTT,CASSLSSGWNEKLFF
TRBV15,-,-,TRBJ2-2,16,TGTGCCACCAGCAGAGATCTCCCCTGGAGTGCCGGGGAGCTGTTTTTT,CATSRDLPWSAGELFF
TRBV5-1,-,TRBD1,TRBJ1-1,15,TGCGCCAGCAGCCCACGGACAGGATATACCAACCCGGCTTTCTTT,CASSPRTGYTNPAFF
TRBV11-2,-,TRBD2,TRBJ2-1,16,TGTGCCAGCAGCTTAGCGGGAGGCCCCTCTTTCCATGAGCAGTTCTTC,CASSLAGGPSFHEQFF
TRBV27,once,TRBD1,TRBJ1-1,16,TGTGCCAGCAGTTTATCGGGGCGACAGGGGAGGACTGAAGCTTTCTTT,CASSLSGRQGRTEAFF
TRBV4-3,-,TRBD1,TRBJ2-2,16,TGCGCCAGCAGCCGTACAGGGGGCTCGGGTTCCGGGGAGCTGTTTTTT,CASSRTGGSGSGELFF
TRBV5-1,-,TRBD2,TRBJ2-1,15,TGCGCCAGCAGCTCAGCCGGGACTAGCGCCACGGAGAAGTTCTTC,CASSSAGTSATEKFF
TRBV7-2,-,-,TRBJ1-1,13,TGTGCCAGCAGCCCTGCACAGAACACTGAAGCTTTCTTT,CASSPAQNTEAFF
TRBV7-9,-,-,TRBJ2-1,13,TGTGCCAGCAACAAATACTCCTACAATGAGCAGTTCTTC,CASNKYSYNEQFF
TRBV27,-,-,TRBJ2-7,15,TGTGCCAGCAGTTTAGCGGGGCGGCCCTCCTACGAGCAGTACTTC,CASSLAGRPSYEQYF
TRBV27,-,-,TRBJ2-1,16,TGTGCCAGCAGTTTATGGAACGGGAGAGTTTCGAATGAGCAGTTCTTC,CASSLWNGRVSNEQFF
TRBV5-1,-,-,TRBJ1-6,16,TGCGCCAGCAGCGGGGCCCAGGGATCCTATAATTCACCCCTCCACTTT,CASSGAQGSYNSPLHF
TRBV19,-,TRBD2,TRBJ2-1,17,TGTGCCAGTAGTAAGGTACCTAGCGGGAGCACCCGCAATGAGCAGTTCTTC,CASSKVPSGSTRNEQFF
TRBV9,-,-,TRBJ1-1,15,TGTGCCAGCAGCGTATCGACCAGGGCTGACACTGAAGCTTTCTTT,CASSVSTRADTEAFF
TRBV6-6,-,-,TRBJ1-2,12,TGTGCCAGCAGGTTCAGGATACCTGGCTACACCTTC,CASRFRIPGYTF
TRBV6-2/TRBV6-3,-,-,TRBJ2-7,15,TGTGCCAGCAGTTACCAGGAGGGAAGCTCCTACGAGCAGTACTTC,CASSYQEGSSYEQYF
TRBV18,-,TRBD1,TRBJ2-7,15,TGTGCCAGCTCACTGACGACAGGGACACCCTACGAGCAGTACTTC,CASSLTTGTPYEQYF
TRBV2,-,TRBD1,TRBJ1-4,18,TGTGCCAGCAGCACGACACCAGGAGGGACAGGTGTTAATGAAAAACTGTTTTTT,CASSTTPGGTGVNEKLFF
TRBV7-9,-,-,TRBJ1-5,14,TGTGCCAGCAGCTCGGGACTCCTAAATCAGCCCCAGCATTTT,CASSSGLLNQPQHF